Listed below are T cell receptor beta chains from one sample, sequenced in a study of beta chain features in type 1 diabetes. The assay was immunoSEQ multiplex PCR, and TCRdb's table has in-frame clones only and misses some. The sample consists of roughly 500,000 clones, approximately 10% of them appearing once. Sequenced: naive CD4+ T cells from blood. These receptors were collected from a young woman in good health. CDR3s leave out the opening cysteine and the closing phenylalanine or tryptophan. The D gene is left open where the match is weak. Part of the rows lack a size; the others show once, few, many or a class for expanded clones.

V	J	D	size	CDR3
TRBV13	TRBJ2-5	.	.	ASSLIWQGKTQY
TRBV7-2	TRBJ2-5	.	few	ASSPRGPQETQY
TRBV4-2	TRBJ2-5	.	few	ASSQDQRRGETQY
TRBV6-6	TRBJ2-1	.	.	ASSLGNEQF
TRBV7-9	TRBJ1-2	TRBD1	few	ASSFDRAGGYT
TRBV11-3	TRBJ2-3	.	.	ASSLGRLGTDTQY
TRBV9	TRBJ2-3	TRBD2	few	ASSIAGGPTDTQY
TRBV7-2	TRBJ2-3	TRBD2	.	ASSILAGIISTDTQY
TRBV6-6	TRBJ2-3	TRBD1	.	ASSYWDRHTDTQY
TRBV28	TRBJ1-2	.	.	AGGAGNYGYT
TRBV20-1	TRBJ2-1	.	once	SASPYREQF
TRBV2	TRBJ2-3	.	.	ASSGGATDTQY
TRBV10-3	TRBJ1-1	TRBD1	few	AISETGQGGTEAF
TRBV29-1	TRBJ1-5	.	.	CAQGSRNQPQH
TRBV5-4	TRBJ2-7	.	.	ASGLYGSLV
TRBV18	TRBJ2-1	TRBD2	few	ASSPVLAGYNEQF
TRBV11-3	TRBJ2-1	.	.	ASSLSTQGHEQF
TRBV27	TRBJ2-5	.	few	ASSRAGAGETQY
TRBV7-3	TRBJ2-3	TRBD1	.	ASSYTGGGTDTQY
TRBV13	TRBJ1-2	.	.	ASGERNYGYT
TRBV7-9	TRBJ1-6	.	.	ASSSGAKALH
TRBV7-2	TRBJ2-5	TRBD2	.	ASSTFPGGETQY
TRBV7-3	TRBJ2-6	.	.	ASSRPGANVLT
TRBV5-6	TRBJ2-5	.	few	ASSLYGGETQY
TRBV18	TRBJ1-2	TRBD1	few	ASSPPGQGDGYT
TRBV29-1	.	TRBD1	.	SASGQGYEQY
TRBV7-2	TRBJ2-5	TRBD2	few	ASSSKRTSGWGETQY
TRBV5-1	TRBJ2-3	TRBD2	.	ASSPRPLTGGDTQY
TRBV14	TRBJ2-2	.	.	ASSQHGTRFTGELF
TRBV12-5	TRBJ2-3	.	.	ARGFTGTDTQY
TRBV7-6	TRBJ2-3	.	few	ASSLGDRYTDTQY
TRBV27	TRBJ2-3	.	.	ASSSRNRVSTDTQY
TRBV18	TRBJ2-3	.	few	ASSPGRSTDTQY
TRBV4-3	TRBJ1-1	TRBD1	.	ASSQGYRGNTEAF
TRBV2	TRBJ2-5	TRBD2	few	ASSEGLAGETQY
TRBV18	TRBJ2-7	.	.	ASSIRAPPQGEQY
TRBV12-5	TRBJ2-5	.	.	ASAIKTAGRETQY
TRBV5-4	TRBJ2-7	TRBD1	few	ASSSGQVYEQY
TRBV29-1	TRBJ2-1	.	few	SGTNRAEQF
TRBV28	TRBJ2-4	.	.	ASNQGQLNIQY
TRBV4-3	TRBJ1-2	TRBD1	few	ASSHDRGRSGYT
TRBV6-6	TRBJ1-6	.	.	ASSYDISGALH
TRBV19	TRBJ1-2	.	few	ASSRVDYGYT
TRBV6-5	TRBJ1-4	.	few	ASSYSGSNEKLF
TRBV7-2	TRBJ2-7	TRBD2	.	ASSLTSGIASGEQY
TRBV10-2	TRBJ2-7	.	.	ASSDRTTEQY
TRBV18	TRBJ1-1	TRBD1	few	ASSPDREAF
TRBV7-9	TRBJ1-6	TRBD1	.	ASSFRDRNSPLH
TRBV27	TRBJ1-2	.	few	ASQPLTGGYT
TRBV9	TRBJ2-4	.	few	ASSGLAVAAAIQY
TRBV15	TRBJ2-1	TRBD1	.	ATKGTGSGYEQF
TRBV9	TRBJ1-2	TRBD1	once	ASSKNRGGGYT
TRBV4-1	TRBJ2-5	TRBD1	few	ASSQEVRGRETQY
TRBV19	TRBJ2-2	TRBD1	few	ASRSWDRGDTGELF
TRBV29-1	TRBJ1-1	.	.	SVAEGGWAF
TRBV14	TRBJ2-2	.	.	ASSHRVGTGELF
TRBV15	TRBJ1-2	.	few	ATSSGDLFGYT
TRBV9	TRBJ2-5	.	few	ASSPFPTVQETQY
TRBV19	TRBJ2-4	.	.	ASSIGPLKREKNIQY
TRBV19	TRBJ2-3	.	few	ASSIGDLSTDTQY